These T cell receptor beta chains were read from a single sample in a study of blood T cells in healthy people across ages. One entry per CDR3 protein, called by TCRdb with MiXCR from the 5' RACE reads. This table holds roughly 1,100,000 distinct CDR3 sequences, around 25% found once. The sample was also linked to a second study, of T cells of mothers and their children.

The sequencing input was blood. These receptor sequences come from a girl under 10 years old in good health. Each CDR3 is given with its conserved first and last residue. A D gene is named only where the DNA matches it firmly. Clone size is stated in some rows and not others, as once, few, many or a class when expanded.

d_call: -; clone_size: few; j_call: TRBJ2-1; v_call: TRBV12-3/TRBV12-4; cdr3_aa: CASSFLGSGFF; cdr3_nt: TGTGCCAGCAGTTTTTTGGGGTCGGGGTTCTTC
d_call: -; clone_size: -; j_call: TRBJ2-1; v_call: TRBV4-2; cdr3_aa: CASSQDPPGSEQFF; cdr3_nt: TGTGCCAGCAGCCAAGATCCTCCCGGGAGTGAGCAGTTCTTC
d_call: TRBD1; clone_size: -; j_call: TRBJ2-7; v_call: TRBV18; cdr3_aa: CASSTGNLQYEQYF; cdr3_nt: TGTGCCAGCTCGACAGGGAACCTTCAATACGAGCAGTACTTC
d_call: -; clone_size: -; j_call: TRBJ2-1; v_call: TRBV10-3; cdr3_aa: CAISVRLVLSYNEQFF; cdr3_nt: TGTGCCATCAGCGTCAGACTTGTCCTATCCTACAATGAGCAGTTCTTC
d_call: -; clone_size: -; j_call: TRBJ2-3; v_call: TRBV12-3/TRBV12-4; cdr3_aa: CASSPLTSRIDTQYF; cdr3_nt: TGTGCCAGCAGCCCCCTCACTAGCCGAATAGATACGCAGTATTTT
d_call: -; clone_size: -; j_call: TRBJ1-2; v_call: TRBV28; cdr3_aa: CASSFPGGDGGYTF; cdr3_nt: TGTGCCAGCAGTTTCCCGGGGGGGGATGGTGGCTACACCTTC
d_call: -; clone_size: few; j_call: TRBJ1-2; v_call: TRBV20-1; cdr3_aa: CSARDGIYGYTF; cdr3_nt: TGCAGTGCTAGAGACGGAATCTATGGCTACACCTTC
d_call: -; clone_size: -; j_call: TRBJ2-1; v_call: TRBV6-1; cdr3_aa: CASSAGPPYNEQFF; cdr3_nt: TGTGCCAGCAGTGCAGGACCTCCCTACAATGAGCAGTTCTTC
d_call: -; clone_size: many; j_call: TRBJ2-3; v_call: TRBV3-1; cdr3_aa: CASSQRGTDTQYF; cdr3_nt: TGTGCCAGCAGCCAACGGGGCACAGATACGCAGTATTTT
d_call: -; clone_size: -; j_call: TRBJ2-1; v_call: TRBV20-1; cdr3_aa: CSARDGGLGVSSYNEQFF; cdr3_nt: TGCAGTGCTAGAGATGGAGGCTTGGGGGTAAGCTCCTACAATGAGCAGTTCTTC
d_call: TRBD1; clone_size: -; j_call: TRBJ1-4; v_call: TRBV5-1; cdr3_aa: CASSWGQLNEKLFF; cdr3_nt: TGCGCCAGCAGCTGGGGACAGCTTAATGAAAAACTGTTTTTT
d_call: -; clone_size: few; j_call: TRBJ2-5; v_call: TRBV29-1; cdr3_aa: CSVAWSEETQYF; cdr3_nt: TGCAGCGTTGCGTGGTCTGAAGAGACCCAGTACTTC